This T cell receptor (beta chain) derives from a study of CD8 T cells in ankylosing spondylitis (dated by TCRdb to the late 2010s). For context, the study as a whole: To find TCR variants linked to disease, the study profiled T cell receptor beta repertoires in ankylosing spondylitis patients and healthy donors. In total, the full study cohort was made up of about 110 healthy donors and 25 ankylosing spondylitis patients. Peripheral blood was sampled, and synovial fluid was additionally collected from ankylosing spondylitis patients.

TCRdb records Illumina HiSeq 2500 as the sequencer. Quantitative 5'-RACE with molecular barcodes was the method used to prepare the TCR beta libraries. In the authors' own workflow: Disease-linked TCR variants were identified with a new computational method built on a probabilistic model of VDJ rearrangement. Clones were called with MiXCR by TCRdb after fastp trimmed the public reads at Q25, and only in-frame beta chains were retained. Rows are unified per CDR3 protein, each entry keeping the most common DNA and genes. These V and J calls are TCRdb output, not the study's own analysis. For this sample the table gives 400,000 or so distinct CDR3 sequences, of which about 24% were detected only once. Jointly, the top ten make up under 0.9% of the sample. About this clonotype itself: It has no known antigen specificity. Base qualities are not at hand, and no much larger clone is one base apart.

Trimming takes 4 bases off V and 5 bases off J; junction bases not matched to a gene: 6. As encoded in the germline V gene (reference sequence), CDR1 is DFQATT while CDR2 is SNEGSKA. From the cysteine up to the phenylalanine, the CDR3 has a length of 13 residues. Only CDR3 DNA remains: 39 bases, in frame from the first base. Broader findings and caveats from the paper: Significant enrichment of the disease-linked clones was reported in matched synovial fluid samples from ankylosing spondylitis patients. A CD8+ phenotype was shown by the disease-linked clones, which were found at relatively low frequencies in peripheral blood. Some motif variants were previously reported in synovial fluid and blood of reactive arthritis patients, suggesting common disease-initiation mechanisms. Blood from ankylosing spondylitis patients appeared to be characterized by a TCR beta motif composed of eight highly homologous amino acid variants.

Here the chain combines TRBV20-1 and TRBJ2-5, and 8 junction bases match TRBD2. Material: blood, either unsorted or a sorted T cell fraction (not recorded which). The receptor was isolated from a male donor with ankylosing spondylitis. The CDR3 protein is CSATTSAKETQYF. The sequence in DNA is TGCAGTGCTACGACTAGCGCGAAGGAGACCCAGTACTTC.